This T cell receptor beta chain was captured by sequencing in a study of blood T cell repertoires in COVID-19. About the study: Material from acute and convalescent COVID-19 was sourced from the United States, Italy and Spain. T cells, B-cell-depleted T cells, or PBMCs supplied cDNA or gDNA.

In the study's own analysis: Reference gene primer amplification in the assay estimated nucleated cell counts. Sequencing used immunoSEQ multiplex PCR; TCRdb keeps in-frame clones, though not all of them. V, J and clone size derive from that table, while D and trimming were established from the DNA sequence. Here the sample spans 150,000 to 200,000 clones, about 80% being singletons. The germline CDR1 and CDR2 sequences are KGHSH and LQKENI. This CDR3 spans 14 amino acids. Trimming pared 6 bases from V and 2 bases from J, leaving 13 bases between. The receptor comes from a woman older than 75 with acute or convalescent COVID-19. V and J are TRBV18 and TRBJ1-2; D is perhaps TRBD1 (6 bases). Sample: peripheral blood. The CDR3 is CASSTSGGNYGYTF. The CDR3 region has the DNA TGTGCCAGCTCCACGAGCGGGGGCAACTATGGCTACACCTTC.